This note documents a single T cell receptor (beta chain) sequence. There is no known antigen for this receptor. Per-base quality was not reported, and no clone a single base away is much larger than it. This sample stems from a study of cytomegalovirus exposure and HLA in healthy donors (dated by TCRdb to 2016 to 2017). Notes on the research overall: In an earlier analysis of fewer than 750 of the donors, 276 Gb of sequence data and 100 million or so unique TCR beta sequences from 180 million or so T cells were reported. Of the 300 to 500 genotyped donors, less than 85% were placed in the genetic ancestry cluster associated with self-reported Caucasian donors. Genome-wide SNP genotypes for about three fifths of the roughly 700 donors were used in a later genetic analysis, which treated that subset as a discovery cohort. Approximately 310 gigabases of sequencing data and 80 million or so unique TCR sequences were included in an early release covering 500 to 750 HLA-typed donors. The aim of the study was to test whether cataloging public T cell receptors could identify signatures of past pathogen exposure. Class I and class II HLA loci were covered by the typing at four-digit resolution. In addition to the first cohort of approximately 650 subjects, a separate validation cohort of 100 to 150 different subjects was used. The study used immunosequencing to profile the T cell repertoires of approximately 640 subjects and linked those repertoires to cytomegalovirus serostatus. Among a few hundred genotyped donors of the cohort, an average of about 240,000 unique TCR beta nucleotide sequences were sequenced per donor, roughly 20% of them non-productive. All discovery cohort repertoires had been generated on a single sequencing platform. The study combined high-throughput TCR immunosequencing, statistical association of individual TCRs with disease status, and machine learning to predict cytomegalovirus infection status. Typing coverage differed by locus: A, B, C, DRB1 and DQB1 were typed in about 629-640 donors, DQA1 in around 500, DPA1 in nearly 610, and DPB1 in roughly 450. Because of strong linkage in the cohort, roughly five DR-DQ haplotypes were treated as single units for association and clustering. An earlier analysis of around 640 of the donors used high-throughput TCR beta sequencing to judge whether each TCR beta V gene segment behaved as functional or pseudogenic. Donor age, sex, ethnicity and CMV serostatus were collected together with the repertoire data. Rather than using new phenotypic data, the later analysis identified candidate immune exposures from TCR beta sequences and from how often those sequences occurred across donors. In a later analysis, previously published TCR beta repertoires from hundreds of donors were re-analyzed and high-resolution HLA genotyping was added so that TCR occurrence patterns could be studied.

Libraries were constructed by the immunoSEQ multiplex PCR assay. For the multiplex PCR, a mixture combining 60 forward primers for TCR Vbeta segments and 13 reverse primers for TCR Jbeta segments was used. The CDR3 region of rearranged TCR beta genes was amplified from genomic DNA by a multiplex PCR assay. The Illumina HiSeq System was used to sequence the amplified TCR beta libraries as 87-base-pair reads. Per the authors' processing: A later analysis tallied around 82 million unique TCR beta chains across the approximately 670 repertoires, and some 12 million of those chains were shared by two or more donors. To remove PCR and sequencing errors, raw reads were error-corrected and collapsed into unique sequences using a nearest-neighbor algorithm that merged closely related sequences. V, D and J gene segments were assigned by aligning CDR3 sequences to IMGT reference sequences. For a sequence to be retained, a match of at least six nucleotides to both a V gene segment and a J gene segment was required. Rearrangements were called productive when the CDR3 lacked stop codons and stayed in frame with V and J; all others were non-productive. Following IMGT convention, CDR3 was defined as the stretch from the second conserved V-encoded cysteine to the conserved J-encoded phenylalanine. Sequences without an unambiguous match to a single V gene segment were excluded from the earlier analysis of several hundred of the donors. In an earlier analysis of approximately 590 of the donors, V segments were called functional above 56.7% productive rearrangements and were called segregating when the between-donor standard deviation exceeded 5%. A statistical classification framework was developed to diagnose cytomegalovirus status using the catalog of TCR beta chain sequences. In a later analysis, V and J genes were assigned by comparing TCR nucleotide sequences against IMGT/GENE-DB human TR gene sequences. Using the TCRdist pipeline, a later analysis assigned CDR3 sequences along with most-parsimonious VDJ recombination scenarios. In a later analysis, every TCR beta chain was defined by the combination of its CDR3 amino acid sequence and its V-gene family, and reads without a unique V-gene family were dropped. As a way to deal with suspected cross-contamination and a sequencing artifact, a later analysis dropped over 550 nucleotide sequences that were highly shared and had low generation probability. In a later analysis, a clonal expansion index was calculated for each public chain from normalized within-repertoire ranks of inferred template counts. In a later analysis, generation probabilities were computed using a VDJ recombination model fitted to out-of-frame rearrangements, and the results were checked against IGoR. Hypergeometric tests were used in a later analysis to score TCR-TCR, TCR-HLA and TCR-CMV co-occurrence, with a repertoire-size bias correction applied to the TCR pairs. A later analysis estimated false discovery rates by permuting HLA or CMV assignments 20 times. In a later analysis, co-occurring TCRs were grouped using DBSCAN, with TCRdist sequence similarity added in when clustering inside HLA-allele-positive subsets. Co-occurrence clustering excluded repertoires with fewer than 30,000 or more than 120,000 public chains, plus five with anomalous nucleotide sharing. In its TCRdb copy, this immuneACCESS table keeps in-frame sequences only and misses some clones. Where compared with another copy, unresolved V genes explain less than half of these, and the others have no known cause. From that table come the V and J calls and clone size; the DNA was used to work out D and trimming. Here the sample has around 110,000 clones; roughly 76% occur a single time. The ten biggest clones cover roughly 6.5% of the sample.

Study-level results and caveats: A cluster of highly shared sequence variants was judged likely to be a technical artifact of the sequencing pipeline. A total of fewer than 200 TCR beta chains were listed by the study as associated with cytomegalovirus. Specific HLA alleles were associated with over 15,000 TCR beta sequences at a false discovery rate of 0.05 in a later analysis. When HLA alleles, especially DR and DQ, strongly co-occurred, attributing TCR associations to individual alleles was difficult. A further reported finding was that TCR beta sequences accurately predicted the HLA-A and HLA-B alleles for most subjects in the first cohort. It was suggested by the authors that the approach could potentially be generalized to other disease states and immunological phenotypes. Cytomegalovirus status was reported to be diagnosed by the classifier with high specificity and sensitivity in both the original and validation cohorts. In a later genetic analysis, a missense DCLRE1C variant was associated with V-gene and J-gene trimming of TCR beta chains, and the association was replicated in an independent cohort. This cohort had only TCR beta chains sequenced, and the lack of alpha or paired-chain data limited which features could be detected. In a later genetic analysis, fewer N-insertions in productive TCRs were reported among donors in an Asian-associated ancestry cluster than the roughly 710-donor mean. According to a later analysis, most CMV-associated TCR beta chains appeared to be HLA-restricted, and the HLA associations seemed to be driven largely by CMV exposure. The presence/absence analyses assumed that sequencing depth was roughly uniform across donors, and that assumption may not be true. HLA typing was unavailable for some donors at each locus, so association tests used only the typed subset. In vitro tests confirmed that a few of the cytomegalovirus-associated TCR beta chains recognize cytomegalovirus antigens. For the cohort, immune exposure information was limited to CMV serostatus. In a later analysis, HLA-associated TCR beta chains showed more clonal expansion and lower generation probabilities than non-associated chains that were equally common. An earlier analysis of 450 to 750 of the donors showed that most TCR beta V segments appeared in productive rearrangements either about 90% or about 30% of the time, which broadly matched IMGT annotations. Most TCR sequences were seen in very few donors, while some public TCRs were found in many individuals. In a later analysis, TCR association rates were found to vary across HLA loci, with the most associated TCRs seen for DRB1 alleles and the fewest for HLA-C alleles. Correlated functional status among segregating V segments might be attributable to linkage disequilibrium, but an unknown experimental factor could not be ruled out. In a later analysis, several top co-occurrence clusters were reported to appear linked to parvovirus B19, influenza, CMV and Epstein-Barr virus. Some IMGT-functional V segments, including TRBV6-2 and TRBV6-3, could not be told apart with the 87-base-pair reads, so those segments were excluded. Around 16 rarely observed V segments, including chromosome 9 orphons, were excluded from the earlier analysis of a few hundred of the donors because counts were too low.

The CDR3 starts with the cysteine, ends with the phenylalanine, and has 14 residues. The retained sequence is limited to the CDR3, 42 bases, with the frame set at the first base. As encoded in the germline V gene, CDR1 is MNHEY while CDR2 is SVGAGI. Trimming costs V 5 bases and J 0 bases, and their ends lie 5 bases apart. The cohort consisted of some 670 healthy bone marrow donors. All cohort members were sampled while nominally healthy, although unrecorded immune exposures were likely present. The donor was CMV seropositive and belonged to the group of 250 to 350 seropositive cohort members. Each donor provided a peripheral blood sample, and peripheral blood mononuclear cells were used for TCR beta sequencing. Genomic DNA was extracted from the blood cell samples with the Qiagen DNeasy Blood Extraction Kit.

This sequence uses TRBV6-5 and TRBJ1-6; the D gene lacks a confident call. The sequenced sample consisted of PBMCs. This receptor was taken from a woman aged 50 to 60 in good health and CMV-seropositive. The DNA reads TGTGCCAGCAGTCGGGACTCCTATAATTCACCCCTCCACTTT. Translated, this is CASSRDSYNSPLHF.